This T cell receptor beta chain was found in a study of T cell responses to AZD1222 COVID-19 vaccine. Regarding this clone: Its antigen is as yet unknown.

Repertoires were generated with immunoSEQ multiplex PCR, while TCRdb's copy carries only in-frame clones and drops some. The table includes around 99,000 clones, 70% to 90% detected once. Regarding the study as a whole: The number of AZD1222 recipients seropositive at baseline was only 6 or 7. Mostly white British, mostly female donors; authors suggested clonal diversity may be underestimated.

The clonotype was recovered from an adult in good health. Sequencing was performed on peripheral blood, taken on day 0 of AZD1222 vaccination.

The DNA for the CDR3 is TGTGCCAGCAGCGTAGTCCTAGCGGGAGTCGGGGCCGGGGAGCTGTTTTTT. It specifies CASSVVLAGVGAGELFF. V usage is TRBV9 and J usage is TRBJ2-2; 10 bases line up with TRBD2. Germline CDR1 and CDR2: SGDLS and YYNGEE. CDR3 size: 17 residues. After removal of 0 bases from V and 6 bases from J, the junction contained 8 bases not matched to a gene.